This entry lists 13 T cell receptor beta chains sequenced from one sample in a study of human T cells and chemical hapten exposure. Via MiXCR, TCRdb re-called the RACE reads, giving one row per CDR3 protein. This sample has roughly 40,000 distinct CDR3 sequences, with around 12% found just once. Time point given: pre-sensitization, week 0. Stated treatment: therapeutic diphenylcyclopropenone sensitization with weekly scalp DPC. This specimen consisted of whole blood, obtained in connection with sensitization to the hapten diphenylcyclopropenone (DPC). These receptors were obtained from a young woman with alopecia areata. Some clones in this sample may be carry-over from other donors' samples.

This clonotype was observed many times. The chain couples TRBV5-1 to TRBJ2-5; 7 positions match TRBD1. The germline CDR1 and CDR2 sequences are SGHRS and YFSETQ. This CDR3 comprises 15 residues. The V segment lost 2 bases and the J segment 5 bases; nucleotides outside the gene matches: 9. The CDR3 spells CASSFGTALGETQYF. The CDR3, as DNA: TGCGCCAGCAGCTTCGGGACAGCCCTGGGGGAGACCCAGTACTTC.

The sample holds a few counts of this clonotype. J is TRBJ2-7 and V is TRBV11-1, with D possibly being TRBD2 (6 bases). V was pared by 8 bases and J by 5 bases, with 16 bases between. CDR3 length: 13 amino acids. Germline V gene sequence: CDR1 SGHAT, CDR2 FQDESV (reference sequence). The CDR3 DNA is TGTGCCAGCGGAGTTGCGGCGGGGCACGAGCAGTACTTC. Translating gives CASGVAAGHEQYF.

The chain has TRBV28 and TRBJ2-7; D could derive from TRBD1 or TRBD2 (5 bases each). The CDR3 totals 14 residues. Trimming cost V 5 bases and J 1 base, with 12 bases left between them. Germline-derived CDR1 and CDR2 are MDHEN and SYDVKM. Here the CDR3 reads CASSIGAASYEQYF. CDR3 nucleotide sequence: TGTGCCAGCAGTATCGGGGCAGCTTCCTACGAGCAGTACTTC.

The gene calls are TRBV7-9 and TRBJ2-7; D is unclear. This CDR3 is built from 12 residues. Per the germline V gene, CDR1 is SEHNR and CDR2 is FQNEAQ (reference sequence). Trimming took 7 bases from V and 2 from J, leaving 9 bases between them. As DNA, the CDR3 is TGTGCCAGCAACAGTGACACCTACGAGCAGTACTTC. The encoded protein is CASNSDTYEQYF. The full variable domain, completed using reference TRBV7-9 and TRBJ2-7, is DTGVSQNPRHKITKRGQNVTFRCDPISEHNRLYWYRQTLGQGPEFLTYFQNEAQLEKSRLLSDRFSAERPKGSFSTLEIQRTEQGDSAMYLCASNSDTYEQYFGPGTRLTVT.

The J gene is TRBJ1-1, the V gene TRBV18; 7 nucleotides align to TRBD1. Looked up from germline, CDR1 is KGHSH and CDR2 is LQKENI. The junction had 7 bases not matched to a gene; V was cut back by 5 bases and J by 1 base. The CDR3 has 15 residues. CDR3 protein: CASSGRQGENTEAFF. CDR3 nucleotide sequence: TGTGCCAGCTCAGGTCGACAGGGCGAGAACACTGAAGCTTTCTTT.

This chain uses TRBV7-3 with TRBJ2-3, with 9 bases that match TRBD2. CDR1 is SGHTA, CDR2 FQGTGA, per germline. The CDR3 is 16 amino acids. Trimming took 3 bases from V and 2 from J; bases not matched to a gene: 6. CDR3 nucleotides: TGTGCCAGCAGCTTGGCCGGCGGGAGGGCCACAGATACGCAGTATTTT. Its translation is CASSLAGGRATDTQYF.

This clonotype was found many times. V and J are TRBV7-8 and TRBJ2-1, with D perhaps TRBD2 (5 bases). Germline CDR1 is SGHVS and CDR2 is FQNEAQ. The V gene lost 5 bases and the J gene lost 7 bases, with 15 bases spanning the gap. This CDR3 is 14 amino acids long. The CDR3 loop reads CASSLWERGNEQFF. In nucleotides, the CDR3 is TGTGCCAGCAGCCTCTGGGAGAGAGGGAATGAGCAGTTCTTC.

This chain connects TRBV20-1 to TRBJ2-5, with 9 nucleotides matching TRBD2. V was clipped by 3 bases and J by 5 bases; unmatched bases: 7. This CDR3 is 14 amino acids long. CDR1 DFQATT and CDR2 SNEGSKA come from the germline V gene (reference sequence). CDR3 in amino acids: CSASPASGMETQYF. In DNA form, the CDR3 reads TGCAGTGCTAGTCCGGCTAGCGGGATGGAGACCCAGTACTTC.

This sequence joins TRBV6-2 or TRBV6-3 and TRBJ1-5; D perhaps matches TRBD1 (6 bases). CDR3 length: 14 amino acids. Per germline, CDR1 MNHEY and CDR2 SVGEGT. The germline V and J ends were trimmed by 7 bases and 5 bases, with 15 bases remaining between them. CDR3 sequence (DNA): TGTGCCAGCAACCAGGGGTACGATTATCAGCCCCAGCATTTT. Amino acids: CASNQGYDYQPQHF.

This clonotype is deemed medium-sized (0.01 to 0.1%). V is TRBV30 and J is TRBJ2-2; 7 bases agree with TRBD2. The trim removed 3 bases at V and 6 bases at J, leaving 13 bases unmatched. Germline V gene data show CDR1 as GTSNPN and CDR2 as SVGIG (reference sequence). The CDR3 is 16 amino acids. In DNA, the CDR3 is TGTGCCTGGAGCCCCTTAGGACTAGTCTACCCCGGGGAGCTGTTTTTT. It translates to CAWSPLGLVYPGELFF.

The table lists this clonotype with many counts. CDR3 residues: CASSSDNYGYTF. DNA of the CDR3: TGCGCCAGCAGCTCGGACAACTATGGCTACACCTTC. The chain links TRBV5-1 to TRBJ1-2, with D uncertain. Germline V lookup: CDR1 SGHRS, CDR2 YFSETQ. V lost 3 bases to trimming and J lost 2 bases, with 5 bases between them. This CDR3 spans 12 amino acids.

V and J are TRBV5-1 and TRBJ2-7, with a possible D match to TRBD2 (6 bases). This CDR3 has 14 residues. The ends were cut back, 0 bases at V and 2 bases at J, with 9 bases in the middle. Germline CDR1 is SGHRS and CDR2 is YFSETQ. The CDR3 here is CASSLAGVAYEQYF. The CDR3 DNA sequence: TGCGCCAGCAGCTTGGCGGGGGTCGCCTACGAGCAGTACTTC.

In this sample, this clonotype turned up many times. The chain employs TRBV6-2 or TRBV6-3 and TRBJ2-2; no clear D. From germline, CDR1 is MNHEY and CDR2 SVGEGT. Deletions cut 2 bases from V and 4 bases from J, with 5 bases between. This CDR3 contains 13 residues. The CDR3 region is CASSYPGTGELFF. Here the CDR3 DNA reads TGTGCCAGCAGTTACCCGGGCACCGGGGAGCTGTTTTTT.